The clone carrying this T cell receptor (beta chain) showed up many times. This sample was included in a study of T cells in Graves' hyperthyroidism and ophthalmopathy. Per germline, CDR1 DFQATT and CDR2 SNEGSKA (reference sequence). V lost 5 bases to trimming and J lost 5 bases; unmatched junction nucleotides: 8. CDR3 size: 13 residues. Amplified TCR beta CDR3 regions derived from RNA transcripts. The TCR CDR3 was amplified in a first-round RT-PCR using the HTBI primer set. TCRdb ran MiXCR on the multiplex PCR reads and lists one entry per CDR3 protein. Among 350,000 to 450,000 distinct CDR3 sequences listed, 17% were seen once.

The specimen sequenced was blood. The clonotype comes from a woman between 25 and 40 years old with Graves' hyperthyroidism that later progressed to Graves' ophthalmopathy. The rearrangement joins TRBV20-1 to TRBJ2-5; 7 bases map to TRBD2. The CDR3, as DNA: TGCAGTGCTCAGAGACTAGCTCGGGAGACCCAGTACTTC. Amino acid sequence: CSAQRLARETQYF.